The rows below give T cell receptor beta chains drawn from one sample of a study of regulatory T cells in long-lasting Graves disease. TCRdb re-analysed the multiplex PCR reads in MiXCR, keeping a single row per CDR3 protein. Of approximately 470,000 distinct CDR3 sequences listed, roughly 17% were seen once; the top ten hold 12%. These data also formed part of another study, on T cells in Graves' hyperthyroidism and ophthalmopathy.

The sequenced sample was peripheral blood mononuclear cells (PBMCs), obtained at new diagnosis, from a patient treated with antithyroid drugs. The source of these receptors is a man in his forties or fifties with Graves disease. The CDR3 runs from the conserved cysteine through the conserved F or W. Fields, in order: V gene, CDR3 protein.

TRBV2	CATMGGAKNIQYF
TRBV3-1	CASSFKQGGNEKLFF
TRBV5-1	CASSHVGNTEAFF
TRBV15	CATNAEGKETQYF
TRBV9	CASSVVASGANTGELFF
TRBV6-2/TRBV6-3	CASSYGEGWNEQFF
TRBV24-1	CATSEPGKNNEQFF
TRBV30	CAWSSRVQETQYF
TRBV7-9	CASSATSGSWGEQFF
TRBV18	CASSPGTKNIQYF
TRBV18	CASSPPGNTEAFF
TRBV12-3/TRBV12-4	CASSHRRSGVIGETQYF
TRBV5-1	CASSLAGQIYEQYF
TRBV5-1	CASSLGQGLDEQFF
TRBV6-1	CASSRGVETQYF
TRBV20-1	CSASSGTRVSRGSYNEQFF
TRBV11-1	CASSLRPGGASYNEQFF
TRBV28	CASSSPGTSRTDTQYF
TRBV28	CASSNGGDNSPLHF
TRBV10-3	CAISEFFREDGYTF
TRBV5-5	CASSGGRYSNQPQHF
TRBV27	CASSFRAGDGNIQYF
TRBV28	CASSSILAGDTDTQYF
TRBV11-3	CASSLDPGGSRDTQYF
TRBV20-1	CSARVGGSSTDTQYF
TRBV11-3	CASSLMEGTQYF
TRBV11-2	CASSLVASGSYEQFF
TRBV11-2	CASSFLPWLAGGRLAYNEQFF
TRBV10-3	CAIQAGDLYEQYF
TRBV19	CASSIGTGLGETQYF
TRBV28	CASIRSGGTYEQYF
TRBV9	CANSVGTGKGQPQHF
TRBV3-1	CASSLMGQGVDTQYF
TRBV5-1	CASSLDGVPNEQFF
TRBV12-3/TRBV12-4	CASSLKRVRNTEAFF
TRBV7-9	CASSYSGDSYEQYF
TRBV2	CASSEAGVYGYTF
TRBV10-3	CAISEPGGAETQYF
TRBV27	CASSLSGDYQPQHF
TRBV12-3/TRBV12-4	CASSSLRDWRQETQYF
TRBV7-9	CASSLNRGPNYGYTF
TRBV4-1	CASSQPAGTGNEQYF
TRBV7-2	CASSGRQGTDTQYF
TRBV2	CASRQTGGAETQYF
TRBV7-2	CASSKQHNQPQHF
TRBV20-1	CSARSLQGYYGYTF
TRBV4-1	CASSQGPGQFYGYTF
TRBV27	CASSHSGSSETQYF
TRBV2	CASRPTSGMGNEQFF